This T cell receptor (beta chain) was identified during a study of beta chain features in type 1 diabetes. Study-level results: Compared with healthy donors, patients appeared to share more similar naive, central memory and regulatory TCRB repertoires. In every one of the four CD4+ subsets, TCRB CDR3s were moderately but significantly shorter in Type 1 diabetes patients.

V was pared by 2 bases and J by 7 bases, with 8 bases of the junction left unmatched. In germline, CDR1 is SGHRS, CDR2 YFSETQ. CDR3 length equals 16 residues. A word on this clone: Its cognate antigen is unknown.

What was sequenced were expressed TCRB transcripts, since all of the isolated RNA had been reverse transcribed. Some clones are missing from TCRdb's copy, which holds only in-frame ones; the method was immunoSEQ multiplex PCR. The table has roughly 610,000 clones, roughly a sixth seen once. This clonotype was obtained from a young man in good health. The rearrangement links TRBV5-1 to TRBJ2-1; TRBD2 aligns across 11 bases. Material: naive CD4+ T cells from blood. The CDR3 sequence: CASSLRLAGPGNEQFF. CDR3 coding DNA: TGCGCCAGCAGCTTAAGACTAGCGGGACCGGGGAATGAGCAGTTCTTC.